These T cell receptor beta chains were read from a single sample in a study of blood T cell repertoires in COVID-19. Some clones are missing from TCRdb's copy, which holds only in-frame ones; the method was immunoSEQ multiplex PCR. Here the sample spans 470,000 or so clones, around 85% being singletons. Sample: peripheral blood. The source of these receptors is a human donor in a cohort sampled during active COVID-19. CDR3s leave out the opening cysteine and the closing phenylalanine or tryptophan. The order of the fields is J gene, V gene, CDR3 protein.

j_call: TRBJ2-2; v_call: TRBV15; cdr3_aa: ATSRHRGAGRGGELF
j_call: TRBJ1-1; v_call: TRBV18; cdr3_aa: ASSPRGTGRTGTEAF
j_call: TRBJ2-7; v_call: TRBV5-1; cdr3_aa: ASSRLRGGTYEQY
j_call: TRBJ1-2; v_call: TRBV7-6; cdr3_aa: ACRQGGGYT
j_call: TRBJ2-7; v_call: TRBV18; cdr3_aa: ASSPLGGNPILGSYEQY
j_call: TRBJ1-5; v_call: TRBV28; cdr3_aa: ASSLLQGQIEIQPQH
j_call: TRBJ1-3; v_call: TRBV18; cdr3_aa: ASSPDAITIY
j_call: TRBJ2-3; v_call: TRBV7-3; cdr3_aa: ASSLSGITDTQY
j_call: TRBJ1-1; v_call: TRBV5-1; cdr3_aa: ASSLSGGSTEAF
j_call: TRBJ2-1; v_call: TRBV30; cdr3_aa: AWSVGLVGHNEQF
j_call: TRBJ2-3; v_call: TRBV25-1; cdr3_aa: ASSITGGDTQY
j_call: TRBJ2-5; v_call: TRBV5-5; cdr3_aa: ASSLDGLVEETQY
j_call: TRBJ2-1; v_call: TRBV7-3; cdr3_aa: ASSLKGGAFNEQF
j_call: TRBJ2-1; v_call: TRBV27; cdr3_aa: ASNGGRNEQF
j_call: TRBJ1-3; v_call: TRBV5-5; cdr3_aa: ASSDDGPGGLGNTIY
j_call: TRBJ1-3; v_call: TRBV3-1/TRBV3-2; cdr3_aa: ASSLQTTGENTIY
j_call: TRBJ1-6; v_call: TRBV28; cdr3_aa: ASSRFPGQGKNSPLH
j_call: TRBJ1-5; v_call: TRBV30; cdr3_aa: AWSVPGFEPQH
j_call: TRBJ1-5; v_call: TRBV7-2; cdr3_aa: ASSLAGGSNQPQH
j_call: TRBJ1-6; v_call: TRBV5-4; cdr3_aa: ASGQGKGSPLH
j_call: TRBJ2-2; v_call: TRBV7-3; cdr3_aa: ASSRYRGRPGELF
j_call: TRBJ2-2; v_call: TRBV19; cdr3_aa: ASSIETAPNTGELF
j_call: TRBJ2-2; v_call: TRBV2; cdr3_aa: ASSELTSGRTGELF
j_call: TRBJ2-1; v_call: TRBV11-3; cdr3_aa: ASSLGLPSGRNINEQF
j_call: TRBJ1-2; v_call: TRBV19; cdr3_aa: ASIPRPGQGRDGYT
j_call: TRBJ2-3; v_call: TRBV7-9; cdr3_aa: ASSSRRTAATDTQY
j_call: TRBJ2-2; v_call: TRBV28; cdr3_aa: ASRRSGTPATGELF
j_call: TRBJ2-5; v_call: TRBV7-3; cdr3_aa: ASSFGSQETQY
j_call: TRBJ2-1; v_call: TRBV19; cdr3_aa: ASSIMGTSGSSRNEQF
j_call: TRBJ2-1; v_call: TRBV11-3; cdr3_aa: ASSPRGSPSYNEQF
j_call: TRBJ1-1; v_call: TRBV2; cdr3_aa: ASMRQPNTEAF